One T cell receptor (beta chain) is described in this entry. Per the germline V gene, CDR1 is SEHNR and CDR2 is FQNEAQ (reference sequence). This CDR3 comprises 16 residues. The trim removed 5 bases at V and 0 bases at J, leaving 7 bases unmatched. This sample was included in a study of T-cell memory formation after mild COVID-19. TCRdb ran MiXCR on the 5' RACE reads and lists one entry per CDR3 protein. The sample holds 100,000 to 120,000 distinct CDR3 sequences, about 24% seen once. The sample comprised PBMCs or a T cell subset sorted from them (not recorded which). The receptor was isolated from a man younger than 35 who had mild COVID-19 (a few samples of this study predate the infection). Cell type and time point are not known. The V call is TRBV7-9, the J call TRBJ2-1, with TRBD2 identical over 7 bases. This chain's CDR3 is CASSTRDYTSYNEQFF. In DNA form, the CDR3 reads TGTGCCAGCAGCACTAGGGACTATACCTCCTACAATGAGCAGTTCTTC. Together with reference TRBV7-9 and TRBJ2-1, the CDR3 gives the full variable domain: DTGVSQNPRHKITKRGQNVTFRCDPISEHNRLYWYRQTLGQGPEFLTYFQNEAQLEKSRLLSDRFSAERPKGSFSTLEIQRTEQGDSAMYLCASSTRDYTSYNEQFFGPGTRLTVL.